One TCR beta chain is described in this entry. Its antigen is unidentified. These data come from a study of neoadjuvant anti-PD-1 for oral cavity cancer. Study context: Nivolumab at 3 mg/kg was mostly given biweekly, three to four doses, pre-surgery. Patients without progression received a fourth nivolumab dose around day 43, then surgical resection on days 50-56.

The CDR3 contains 20 residues. The table came from immunoSEQ multiplex PCR; TCRdb's copy has only in-frame clones and leaves some out. Of some 71,000 clones in the sample, approximately 82% are singletons; the top ten hold 3% to 3.5%. The patients had HPV-negative, locally advanced oral cavity squamous cell carcinoma. Whole-study findings and limits: Treg/Th17 ratio rose with pretreatment blood and fell with post-treatment tumor TCRbeta clonality.

The source was PBMCs, collected before nivolumab (anti-PD-1) treatment. This TCR was recovered from a person aged 35-79 years with oral cavity squamous cell carcinoma. This rearrangement joins TRBV1 to TRBJ1-6; the table's D call TRBD1 went unverified against the DNA. TRBV1 is flagged as a pseudogene. The CDR3 DNA follows: TGCACCAGCAGCCAAGAGCGGGACAGGGCACGGTTATCGGGGAATTCACCCCTCCACTTT. This translates into CTSSQERDRARLSGNSPLHF.